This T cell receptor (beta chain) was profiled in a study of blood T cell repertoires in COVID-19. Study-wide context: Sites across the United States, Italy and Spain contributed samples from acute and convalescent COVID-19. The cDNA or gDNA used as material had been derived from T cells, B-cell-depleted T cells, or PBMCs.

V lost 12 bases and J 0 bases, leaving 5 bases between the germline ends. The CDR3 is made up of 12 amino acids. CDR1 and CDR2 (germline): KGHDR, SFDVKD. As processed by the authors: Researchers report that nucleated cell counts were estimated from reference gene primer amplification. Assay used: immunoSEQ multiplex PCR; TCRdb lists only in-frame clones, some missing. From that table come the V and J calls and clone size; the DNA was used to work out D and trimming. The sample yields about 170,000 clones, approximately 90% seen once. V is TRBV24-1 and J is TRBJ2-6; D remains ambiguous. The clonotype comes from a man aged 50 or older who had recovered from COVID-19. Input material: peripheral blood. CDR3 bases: TGTGCCTCTAGCTCTGGGGCCAACGTCCTGACTTTC. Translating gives CASSSGANVLTF.